This T cell receptor beta chain was obtained from a study of cytomegalovirus exposure and HLA in healthy donors (dated by TCRdb to 2015 to 2018). About the study as a whole: According to an earlier analysis of a few hundred of the donors, some 180 million T cells yielded over 100 million unique TCR beta sequences and 250 to 350 Gb of sequence data. Roughly 300 gigabases of sequencing data and approximately 80 million unique TCR sequences were included in an early release covering about 620 HLA-typed donors. The genetic ancestry cluster associated with self-reported Caucasian donors included around 76% of the roughly 360 genotyped donors. The study aimed to test whether signatures of past pathogen exposure could be identified by cataloging public T cell receptors. The study used immunosequencing to profile the T cell repertoires of some 600 subjects and linked those repertoires to cytomegalovirus serostatus. Along with the 666-subject first cohort, a separate validation cohort of over a hundred different subjects was used. To predict cytomegalovirus infection status, the study combined high-throughput TCR immunosequencing, statistical association of individual TCRs with disease status, and machine learning. In a later analysis, previously published TCR beta repertoires from about 670 donors were re-analyzed and high-resolution HLA genotyping was added so that TCR occurrence patterns could be studied. In the later analysis, no new phenotypic data were used to find candidate immune exposures; instead, reliance was placed on TCR beta sequences and their occurrence across donors. In an earlier analysis of 587 of the donors, high-throughput TCR beta sequencing was used to judge whether each TCR beta V gene segment behaved as functional or pseudogenic. Alongside the repertoire data, information on donor age, sex, ethnicity and CMV serostatus was compiled. A later genetic analysis took genome-wide SNP genotypes for about three fifths of the 666 donors and used that subset as a discovery cohort. All discovery cohort repertoires had been generated on a single sequencing platform. HLA typing included class I and class II loci at four-digit resolution. Typing coverage varied by locus: roughly 629-640 donors for A, B, C, DRB1 and DQB1; about 520 for DQA1; over 600 for DPA1; around 490 for DPB1. A handful of DR-DQ haplotypes were handled as single units for association and clustering because linkage in the cohort was strong. Across roughly 420 genotyped donors of the cohort, an average of roughly 230,000 unique TCR beta nucleotide sequences per donor were sequenced, and 15% to 20% of those sequences were non-productive. The research as a whole found: The presence/absence analyses assumed that sequencing depth was roughly uniform across donors, and that assumption may not be true. A later analysis reported that several top co-occurrence clusters appeared linked to parvovirus B19, influenza, CMV and Epstein-Barr virus. In a later genetic analysis, a missense DCLRE1C variant was associated with V-gene and J-gene trimming of TCR beta chains, and the association was replicated in an independent cohort. A later analysis found that most CMV-associated TCR beta chains appeared HLA-restricted, with HLA associations seemingly driven largely by CMV exposure. Because some donors lacked HLA typing at each locus, the association tests relied only on the typed subset. In an earlier analysis of fewer than 750 of the donors, most TCR beta V segments were observed in productive rearrangements about 90% or about 30% of the time, broadly matching IMGT annotations. The 87-base-pair reads could not distinguish some IMGT-functional V segments, including TRBV6-2 and TRBV6-3, so those segments were excluded. Assigning TCR associations to individual alleles was difficult when HLA alleles, especially DR and DQ, strongly co-occurred. Compared with equally common non-associated chains, HLA-associated TCR beta chains in a later analysis were more clonally expanded and had lower generation probabilities. A further reported finding was that TCR beta sequences accurately predicted the HLA-A and HLA-B alleles for most subjects in the first cohort. The classifier was reported to diagnose cytomegalovirus status with high specificity and sensitivity in both the original and validation cohorts. The authors suggested that the approach could potentially be extended to other disease states and immunological phenotypes. Linkage disequilibrium might explain the correlated functional status among segregating V segments, but an unknown experimental factor could not be excluded. A later analysis associated about 17,000 TCR beta sequences with specific HLA alleles at a false discovery rate of 0.05. Approximately 18 rarely observed V segments, including chromosome 9 orphons, were excluded from the earlier analysis of some 590 of the donors because counts were too low. For the cohort, immune exposure information was limited to CMV serostatus. Most TCR sequences were seen in very few donors, while some public TCRs were found in many individuals. In vitro tests confirmed that a few of the cytomegalovirus-associated TCR beta chains recognize cytomegalovirus antigens. A later genetic analysis reported fewer N-insertions in productive TCRs among donors in an Asian-associated ancestry cluster than the approximately 700-donor mean. The cohort was sequenced for TCR beta chains only, and without alpha or paired-chain data the features that could be detected were limited. The study gave a list of about 150 TCR beta chains associated with cytomegalovirus. A later analysis found that TCR association rates varied across HLA loci, with DRB1 alleles showing the most associated TCRs and HLA-C alleles the fewest. A cluster of highly shared sequence variants was judged likely to represent a technical artifact of the sequencing pipeline.

Counted from cysteine to phenylalanine, this CDR3 has 14 amino acids. CDR3 DNA is the only sequence kept; it has 42 bases, read in frame from the first base. Trimming at the junction amounts to 1 base on V and 7 bases on J, and the germline ends lie 11 bases apart. CDR1 and CDR2 are read off the germline V gene as SGHVS and FQNEAQ. The cohort consisted of fewer than 700 healthy bone marrow donors. At the time of sampling, all cohort members were nominally healthy, though unrecorded immune exposures were likely present. Of the 670 or so cohort members, 250 to 300 had positive CMV serostatus and just over 350 had negative CMV serostatus, and CMV serostatus was not recorded for the donor. Every donor gave a peripheral blood sample, and the peripheral blood mononuclear cells from that sample were used for TCR beta sequencing. The Qiagen DNeasy Blood Extraction Kit was used to extract genomic DNA from the blood cell samples.

Points on this clone: Its antigen target is currently unknown. No quality values exist for individual bases; no much larger clone is one base distant.

The library was built by means of the immunoSEQ multiplex PCR assay. For the multiplex PCR, a mixture combining 60 forward primers for TCR Vbeta segments and 13 reverse primers for TCR Jbeta segments was used. The CDR3 region of rearranged TCR beta genes was amplified from genomic DNA with a multiplex PCR assay. The Illumina HiSeq System was used to sequence the amplified TCR beta libraries as 87-base-pair reads. The original methods were these. Across the 700 or so repertoires, a later analysis counted approximately 83 million unique TCR beta chains, approximately 12 million of which were shared by at least two donors. Raw reads were error-corrected and collapsed into unique sequences with a nearest-neighbor algorithm that merged closely related sequences to remove PCR and sequencing errors. V, D and J gene segments were assigned by aligning CDR3 sequences to IMGT reference sequences. For a sequence to be retained, at least a six-nucleotide match to both a V gene segment and a J gene segment was required. A rearrangement was called productive if the CDR3 had no stop codons and remained in frame with V and J, and every other rearrangement was called non-productive. Following IMGT convention, CDR3 was defined as the stretch from the second conserved V-encoded cysteine to the conserved J-encoded phenylalanine. The earlier analysis of some 580 of the donors excluded any sequence lacking an unambiguous match to a single V gene segment. In an earlier analysis of 500 to 750 of the donors, V segments were called functional above 56.7% productive rearrangements and were called segregating when the between-donor standard deviation exceeded 5%. A statistical classification framework was built for diagnosing cytomegalovirus status from the catalog of TCR beta chain sequences. V and J gene assignment, in a later analysis, came from comparing TCR nucleotide sequences with IMGT/GENE-DB human TR gene sequences. Using the TCRdist pipeline, a later analysis assigned CDR3 sequences along with most-parsimonious VDJ recombination scenarios. A later analysis defined each TCR beta chain by its CDR3 amino acid sequence plus V-gene family, and excluded reads lacking a unique V-gene family. A later analysis removed 592 highly shared, low-generation-probability nucleotide sequences to deal with suspected cross-contamination and a sequencing artifact. In a later analysis, a clonal expansion index was calculated for each public chain from normalized within-repertoire ranks of inferred template counts. In a later analysis, generation probabilities were computed using a VDJ recombination model fitted to out-of-frame rearrangements, and the results were checked against IGoR. A later analysis scored TCR-TCR, TCR-HLA and TCR-CMV co-occurrence with hypergeometric tests, applying a repertoire-size bias correction to TCR pairs. To estimate false discovery rates, a later analysis permuted the HLA or CMV assignments 20 times. In a later analysis, co-occurring TCRs were grouped using DBSCAN, with TCRdist sequence similarity added in when clustering inside HLA-allele-positive subsets. For co-occurrence clustering, repertoires with fewer than 30,000 or more than 120,000 public chains were excluded, along with four to six repertoires with anomalous nucleotide sharing. TCRdb re-hosts the immuneACCESS table, in-frame sequences only. Its copies lack some clones; in the studies checked, an unresolved V gene accounts for under half of them, and the cause for the rest is not known. Clone size and the V and J calls come from that table; the DNA yielded D and trimming. This sample is represented by about 42,000 clones; roughly half of them were singletons. Clones ranked in the top ten supply over 10% of the sample.

The rearranged chain carries TRBV7-8 and TRBJ1-5; the D gene is perhaps TRBD1, from 5 matching bases. Sequenced input: PBMCs. The receptor comes from a human donor in good health. The CDR3 protein sequence reads: CASSLDAGRQPQHF. The sequence in DNA is TGTGCCAGCAGCTTAGATGCAGGGCGGCAGCCCCAGCATTTT. Here the CDR3 is joined to the reference TRBV7-8 and TRBJ1-5 genes, and the full variable domain is: GAGVSQSPRYKVAKRGQDVALRCDPISGHVSLFWYQQALGQGPEFLTYFQNEAQLDKSGLPSDRFFAERPEGSVSTLKIQRTQQEDSAVYLCASSLDAGRQPQHFGDGTRLSIL.